This passage covers 14 T cell receptor beta chains from one sample sequenced in a study of blood T cell repertoires in COVID-19. Produced via immunoSEQ multiplex PCR; TCRdb's table is partial and in-frame only. The sample holds about 65,000 clones, roughly 92% seen once. Sequenced material: peripheral blood. Source of these receptors: a man between 70 and 80 years old with active COVID-19.

The table lists this clone with a count of one. DNA for the CDR3: TGTGCCAGCAGTTTGGGCTACCTAGATACGCAGTATTTT. It is translated as CASSLGYLDTQYF. The chain combines TRBV27 with TRBJ2-3; D unclear. The germline V gene has CDR1 MNHEY and CDR2 SMNVEV (reference sequence). V was cut by 3 bases and J by 5 bases, with 9 bases left in between. The CDR3 contains 13 residues.

This chain joins TRBV15 and TRBJ1-1; possibly TRBD1 for D (6 bases). The germline V gene has CDR1 LNHNV and CDR2 YYDKDF (reference sequence). The CDR3 spans 16 residues. With 5 bases removed from V and 0 bases from J, the gap between germline ends came to 16 bases. CDR3 protein: CATSSQGKGLNTEAFF. The DNA for the CDR3 is TGTGCCACCAGCTCCCAGGGGAAGGGGTTGAACACTGAAGCTTTCTTT.

The gene calls are TRBV3-1 (or the pseudogene TRBV3-2) and TRBJ2-1; TRBD1 agrees at 7 bases. This CDR3 has 16 amino acids. J gave up 9 bases and V 4 bases, and 15 bases lay outside the gene matches. Looked up from germline, CDR1 is LGHDT and CDR2 is YNNKEL (reference sequence). As DNA, the CDR3 is TGTGCCAGCAGCCGGAACCGGGACAGCAGATTCGGTGAGCAGTTCTTC. Translation: CASSRNRDSRFGEQFF.

The chain is built from TRBV5-6 and TRBJ2-1, with 7 bases aligning to TRBD2. This CDR3 contains 14 residues. Trimming removed 0 bases from V and 7 bases from J; junction bases left unmatched: 4. Germline assignment: CDR1 SGHDT and CDR2 YYEEEE. DNA of the CDR3: TGTGCCAGCAGCTTGGCGGGGGGATCTAATGAGCAGTTCTTC. Protein: CASSLAGGSNEQFF.

The rearrangement uses TRBV6-5 and TRBJ2-5, with D perhaps matching TRBD2 (5 bases). The V gene's germline CDR1 is MNHEY and CDR2 SVGAGI. This CDR3 has 15 amino acids. V lost 4 bases and J lost 2, with 14 bases in between. The CDR3 bases are TGTGCCAGCAGTTCCCCCCGGGGAGTACAAGAGACCCAGTACTTC. Translated: CASSSPRGVQETQYF.

The gene calls are TRBV4-1 and TRBJ2-2; D possibly corresponds to TRBD1 (6 bases). Between the trimmed V and J ends, which lost 0 bases and 4 bases, there was a span of 12 bases. This CDR3 has 16 residues. Germline loops: CDR1 MGHRA, CDR2 YSYEKL. The CDR3, as DNA: TGCGCCAGCAGCCAAGATCACGGGACATCCACCGGGGAGCTGTTTTTT. Translated, it gives CASSQDHGTSTGELFF.

The chain joins TRBV4-3 to TRBJ2-5; TRBD2 matches 7 bases. Trimming took 0 bases from V and 5 from J; bases not matched to a gene: 6. Germline CDR1 is LGHNA and CDR2 is YSLEER. This CDR3 region has 15 residues. CDR3 sequence reads: CASSQDGREVETQYF. The CDR3 nucleotides read TGCGCCAGCAGCCAAGATGGGAGGGAAGTGGAGACCCAGTACTTC.

The CDR3 reads CASSLRQGVGELFF. In DNA form, the CDR3 reads TGTGCCAGCAGCCTCCGACAGGGTGTCGGGGAGCTGTTTTTT. The chain has TRBV6-5 and TRBJ2-2, with 7 positions matching TRBD1. Germline CDR1 and CDR2: MNHEY and SVGAGI. The CDR3 sequence is 14 residues long. The V gene end was trimmed by 6 bases and the J gene end by 7 bases; junction bases not matched to a gene: 8.

A note on this clone: One junction end does not reproduce the germline sequence, and a read error may be involved. The rearrangement uses TRBV10-1 and TRBJ2-2, with 9 positions matching TRBD1. There are 15 residues in the CDR3. Looked up from germline, CDR1 is WNHNN and CDR2 is SYGVQD (reference sequence). CDR3 loop: CGQGWSTLNTGELFF. DNA for the CDR3: TGTGGACAGGGGTGGTCGACACTGAACACCGGGGAGCTGTTTTTT.

V usage is TRBV5-6 and J usage is TRBJ1-1, with TRBD1 matching over 9 bases. V dropped 0 bases and J dropped 5; count of bases not matched to a gene: 2. Germline values: CDR1 SGHDT, CDR2 YYEEEE. The CDR3 consists of 14 residues. The CDR3 loop is CASSLDRGRTEAFF. The CDR3 coding sequence is TGTGCCAGCAGCTTGGACAGGGGGCGAACTGAAGCTTTCTTT.

The J gene is TRBJ1-6, the V gene TRBV27; no firm D call. The CDR3 runs to 14 residues. Trimming cost V 3 bases and J 6 bases, with 9 bases left between them. From germline, CDR1 is MNHEY and CDR2 SMNVEV (reference sequence). DNA of the CDR3: TGTGCCAGCAGTTTTCACAGCAGTAATTCACCCCTCCACTTT. Translating it yields CASSFHSSNSPLHF.

The chain employs TRBV29-1 and TRBJ1-2, with 7 bases identical to TRBD1. The J segment lost 7 bases and the V segment lost 7 bases, leaving 9 bases of the junction unmatched. The CDR3 runs 12 residues. The V gene's germline CDR1 is SQVTM and CDR2 ANQGSEA. This CDR3 reads CSAGLQGSGYTF. CDR3 in DNA: TGCAGCGCGGGCTTACAGGGGTCTGGCTACACCTTC.

The V and J genes are TRBV7-6 and TRBJ1-6; 9 nucleotides line up with TRBD1. The CDR3 is 15 amino acids. V was clipped by 2 bases and J by 8 bases; unmatched bases: 4. CDR1 and CDR2 from the germline V gene are SGHVS and FNYEAQ. CDR3 in DNA: TGTGCCAGCAGCTTAAGGGGACAGGGAGATTCACCCCTCCACTTT. It is translated as CASSLRGQGDSPLHF.

The chain links TRBV10-3 to TRBJ2-1; 7 nucleotides agree with TRBD2. From germline, CDR1 is ENHRY and CDR2 SYGVKD. With V trimmed by 4 bases and J by 7 bases, 7 bases remained unmatched. This CDR3 contains 14 residues. This CDR3 is CAISAGGDRNEQFF. The CDR3 bases are TGTGCCATCAGTGCGGGGGGTGATCGTAATGAGCAGTTCTTC.